These 6 T cell receptor beta chains originate from one sample sequenced in a study of blood T cell repertoires in COVID-19. Repertoires were generated with immunoSEQ multiplex PCR, while TCRdb's copy carries only in-frame clones and drops some. The repertoire has 200,000 to 250,000 clones, roughly 85% of them found once; the top ten carry less than 6.5%. The sample was peripheral blood. All receptors derive from a man aged 50 to 59 with COVID-19, enrolled during active disease.

This sequence joins TRBV6-2 or TRBV6-3 and TRBJ1-5; tentative D call: TRBD1 (5 bases). The length of the CDR3 is 13 residues. Germline loops: CDR1 MNHEY, CDR2 SVGEGT. Trimming removed 6 bases at V and 1 base at J, with 7 bases between. The CDR3 loop reads CASSRQSNQPQHF. CDR3 sequence (DNA): TGTGCCAGCAGCCGACAGAGCAATCAGCCCCAGCATTTT.

The chain employs TRBV5-5 and TRBJ1-2; no clear D gene. The germline CDR1 and CDR2 sequences are SGHKS and YYEKEE (reference sequence). V lost 0 bases to trimming and J lost 4 bases, with 10 bases between them. This CDR3 contains 14 residues. The CDR3 DNA is TGTGCCAGCAGCTTGGGAGCGGTGCCCTATGGCTACACCTTC. This codes for CASSLGAVPYGYTF.

The chain joins TRBV6-6 to TRBJ1-2; 10 bases match TRBD1. With 2 bases clipped from V and 6 bases from J, the junction kept 9 bases outside the gene matches. The CDR3 extends over 16 amino acids. CDR1 MNHNY and CDR2 SVGAGI come from the germline V gene (reference sequence). The CDR3 bases are TGTGCCAGCAGTTACGCCGAGACTGGGACAGGGGATGGCTACACCTTC. Translation gives CASSYAETGTGDGYTF.

The V and J genes are TRBV3-1 (or the pseudogene TRBV3-2) and TRBJ2-2; D is ambiguous. CDR1 and CDR2 from the germline V gene are LGHDT and YNNKEL (reference sequence). This CDR3 is built from 13 residues. V lost 1 base and J 4 bases, leaving 4 bases between the germline ends. CDR3 coding DNA: TGTGCCAGCAGCCAAGGGCCCACCGGGGAGCTGTTTTTT. Its translation: CASSQGPTGELFF.

The chain uses TRBV5-5 and TRBJ2-7; 9 nucleotides agree with TRBD1. In germline, CDR1 is SGHKS, CDR2 YYEKEE (reference sequence). Trimming at V came to 4 bases and at J to 4 bases, leaving 9 bases not matched to a gene. The CDR3 sequence is 15 residues long. The CDR3 sequence is CASSPRPGQGYEQYF. The CDR3 region has the DNA TGTGCCAGCAGCCCCCGCCCGGGACAGGGATACGAGCAGTACTTC.

A few counts support this clone. The chain combines TRBV7-3 with TRBJ2-7; D uncertain. The CDR3 sequence is 13 residues long. Trimming pared 1 base from V and 1 base from J, leaving 5 bases between. Per the germline V gene, CDR1 is SGHTA and CDR2 is FQGTGA. In DNA form, the CDR3 reads TGTGCCAGCAGCTTAAGCCAGTCCTACGAGCAGTACTTC. This gives the protein CASSLSQSYEQYF.